The following is a T cell receptor (beta chain) sequence with its context. The sample comes from a study of T cell changes during pregnancy in multiple sclerosis. TCRdb's table, derived via immunoSEQ multiplex PCR, lists solely in-frame clones and lacks some. In the table there are just under 65,000 clones, roughly 87% of which are singletons. Per the germline V gene, CDR1 is MNHEY and CDR2 is SMNVEV (reference sequence). Trimming at V came to 6 bases and at J to 10 bases, leaving 12 bases not matched to a gene. The CDR3 contains 14 residues. V is TRBV27 and J is TRBJ2-1, with 7 positions matching TRBD2. This TCR was sampled from a female donor in good health, enrolled as a control in a pregnancy study. The material sequenced was peripheral blood, taken in the second trimester of pregnancy. The CDR3 sequence is CASSSLQAGSEQFF. DNA for the CDR3: TGTGCCAGCAGCTCGCTCCAAGCGGGGAGCGAGCAGTTCTTC.